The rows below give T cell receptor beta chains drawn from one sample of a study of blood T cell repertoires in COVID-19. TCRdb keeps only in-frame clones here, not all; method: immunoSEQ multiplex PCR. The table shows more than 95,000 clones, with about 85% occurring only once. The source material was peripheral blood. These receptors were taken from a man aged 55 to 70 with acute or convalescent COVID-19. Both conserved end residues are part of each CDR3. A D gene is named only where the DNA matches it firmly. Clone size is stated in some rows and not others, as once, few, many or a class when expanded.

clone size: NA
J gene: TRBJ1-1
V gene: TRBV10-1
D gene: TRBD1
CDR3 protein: CASPRDRGNTEAFF
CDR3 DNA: TGCGCCAGCCCGCGGGACAGGGGAAACACTGAAGCTTTCTTT

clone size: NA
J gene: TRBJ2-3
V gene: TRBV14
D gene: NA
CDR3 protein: CASSQSRNPDTDTQYF
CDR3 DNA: TGTGCCAGCAGCCAATCCAGAAATCCCGACACAGATACGCAGTATTTT

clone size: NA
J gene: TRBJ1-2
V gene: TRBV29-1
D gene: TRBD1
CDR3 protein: CSVDASGTGITNGYTF
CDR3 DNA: TGCAGCGTTGATGCTTCAGGGACAGGGATTACAAATGGCTACACCTTC

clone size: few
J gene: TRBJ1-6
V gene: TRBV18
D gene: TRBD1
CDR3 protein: CASSLGQGVSPLHF
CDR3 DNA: TGTGCCAGCTCCCTCGGACAGGGCGTTTCACCCCTCCACTTT

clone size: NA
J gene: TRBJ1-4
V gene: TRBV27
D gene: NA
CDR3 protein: CARTGGGSGEKLFF
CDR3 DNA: TGTGCCAGAACCGGGGGGGGAAGCGGAGAAAAACTGTTTTTT

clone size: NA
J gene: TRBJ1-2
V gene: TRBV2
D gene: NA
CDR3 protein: CASSEVGVSGYTF
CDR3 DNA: TGTGCCAGCAGTGAAGTGGGAGTGAGTGGCTACACCTTC

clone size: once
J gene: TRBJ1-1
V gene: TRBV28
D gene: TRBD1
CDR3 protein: CASSLFQGTEEAFF
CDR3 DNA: TGTGCCAGCAGTTTATTCCAGGGGACAGAAGAAGCTTTCTTT

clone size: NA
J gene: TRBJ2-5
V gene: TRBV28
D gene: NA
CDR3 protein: CASNTLAGIQETQYF
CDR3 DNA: TGTGCCAGCAACACCCTTGCCGGGATCCAAGAGACCCAGTACTTC

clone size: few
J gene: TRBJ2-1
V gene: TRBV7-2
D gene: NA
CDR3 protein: CASSFKQGGREQFF
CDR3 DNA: TGTGCCAGCAGTTTTAAACAGGGGGGGCGTGAGCAGTTCTTC

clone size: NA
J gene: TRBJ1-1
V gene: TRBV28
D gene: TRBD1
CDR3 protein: CASITTGGVTEAFF
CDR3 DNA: TGTGCCAGCATCACTACAGGGGGGGTCACTGAAGCTTTCTTT

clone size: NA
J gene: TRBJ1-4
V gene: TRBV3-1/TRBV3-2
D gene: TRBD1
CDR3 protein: CASSQRGTGKLFF
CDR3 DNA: TGTGCCAGCAGCCAGAGAGGGACAGGGAAACTGTTTTTT

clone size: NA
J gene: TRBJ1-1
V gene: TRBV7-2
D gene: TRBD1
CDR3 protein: CASSSTGVRNTEAFF
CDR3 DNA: TGTGCCAGCAGCTCGACAGGGGTACGGAACACTGAAGCTTTCTTT

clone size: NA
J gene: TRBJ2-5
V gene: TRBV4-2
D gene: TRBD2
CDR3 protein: CASSQESGAFETQYF
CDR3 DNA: TGTGCCAGCAGCCAAGAAAGCGGGGCGTTTGAGACCCAGTACTTC

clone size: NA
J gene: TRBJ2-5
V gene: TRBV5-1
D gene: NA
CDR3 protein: CASSLATMETQYF
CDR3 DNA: TGCGCCAGCAGCTTGGCTACGATGGAGACCCAGTACTTC

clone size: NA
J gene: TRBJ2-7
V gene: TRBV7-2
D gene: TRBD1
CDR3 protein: CASTSGTGAREQYF
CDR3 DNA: TGTGCCAGCACCTCGGGGACAGGGGCCCGGGAGCAGTACTTC

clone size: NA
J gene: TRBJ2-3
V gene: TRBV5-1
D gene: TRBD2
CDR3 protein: CASRGLAASTDTQYF
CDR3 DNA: TGCGCCAGCAGGGGACTAGCGGCTAGCACAGATACGCAGTATTTT

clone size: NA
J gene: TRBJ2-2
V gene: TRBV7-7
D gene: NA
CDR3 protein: CASSPVQGRHGELFF
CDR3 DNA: TGTGCTAGCAGCCCCGTCCAGGGGCGACACGGGGAGCTGTTTTTT

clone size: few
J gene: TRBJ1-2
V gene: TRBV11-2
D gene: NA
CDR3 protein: CASSLYGGVGYTF
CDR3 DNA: TGTGCCAGCAGCTTATACGGCGGGGTTGGCTACACCTTC

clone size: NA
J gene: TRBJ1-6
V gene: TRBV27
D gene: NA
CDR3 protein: CASSFGGGNSPLHF
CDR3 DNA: TGTGCCAGCAGTTTCGGGGGGGGTAATTCACCCCTCCACTTT

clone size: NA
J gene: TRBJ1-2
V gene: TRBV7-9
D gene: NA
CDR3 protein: CASSRGQIYGYTF
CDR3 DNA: TGTGCCAGCAGCCGCGGACAGATCTATGGCTACACCTTC

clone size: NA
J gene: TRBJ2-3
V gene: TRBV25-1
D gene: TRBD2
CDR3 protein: CASSGLAGGSDTQYF
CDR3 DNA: TGTGCCAGCAGTGGTCTAGCGGGAGGGTCAGATACGCAGTATTTT

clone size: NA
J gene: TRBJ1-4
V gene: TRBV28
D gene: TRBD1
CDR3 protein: CASSLPTRGDREAGEKLFF
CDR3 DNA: TGTGCCAGCAGTTTACCCACTAGAGGGGACAGGGAGGCAGGTGAAAAACTGTTTTTT

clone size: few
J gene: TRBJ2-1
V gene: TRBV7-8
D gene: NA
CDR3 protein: CASSPPLRERAYNEQFF
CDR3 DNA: TGTGCCAGCAGCCCCCCCCTACGGGAGAGGGCCTACAATGAGCAGTTCTTC

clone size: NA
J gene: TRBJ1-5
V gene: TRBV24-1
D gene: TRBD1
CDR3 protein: CATSDPTQGAGNQPQHF
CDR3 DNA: TGTGCCACCAGTGATCCAACACAGGGGGCGGGTAATCAGCCCCAGCATTTT

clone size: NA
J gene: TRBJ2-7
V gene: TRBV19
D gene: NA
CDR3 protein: CASSIGLANHEQYF
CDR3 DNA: TGTGCCAGTAGTATAGGGCTAGCGAACCACGAGCAGTACTTC

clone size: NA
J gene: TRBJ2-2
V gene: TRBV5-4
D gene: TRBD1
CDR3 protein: CASSLARGQVNTGELFF
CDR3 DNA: TGTGCCAGCAGCTTGGCCCGGGGACAGGTCAACACCGGGGAGCTGTTTTTT

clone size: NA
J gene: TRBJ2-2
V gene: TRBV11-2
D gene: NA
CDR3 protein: CASSLVLRQPNTGELFF
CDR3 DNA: TGTGCCAGCAGCTTAGTACTTAGACAGCCGAACACCGGGGAGCTGTTTTTT

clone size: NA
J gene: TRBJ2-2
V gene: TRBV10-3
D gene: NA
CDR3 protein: CAISGAGGGTGELFF
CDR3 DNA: TGTGCCATCAGTGGGGCAGGGGGAGGAACCGGGGAGCTGTTTTTT

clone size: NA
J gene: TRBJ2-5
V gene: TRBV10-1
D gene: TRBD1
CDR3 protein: CASSPTGLETQYF
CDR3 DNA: TGCGCCAGCAGTCCGACAGGGTTGGAGACCCAGTACTTC

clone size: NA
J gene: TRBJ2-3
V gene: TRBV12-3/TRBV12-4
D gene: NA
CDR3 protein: CASGSRDTQYF
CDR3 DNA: TGTGCCAGCGGGAGCAGAGATACGCAGTATTTT

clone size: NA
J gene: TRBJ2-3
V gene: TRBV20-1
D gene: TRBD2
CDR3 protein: CSASPRAGGRTDTQYF
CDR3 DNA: TGCAGTGCTAGTCCGCGAGCGGGAGGACGCACAGATACGCAGTATTTT

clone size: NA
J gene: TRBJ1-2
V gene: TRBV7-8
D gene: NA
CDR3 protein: CASSRSEANYGYTF
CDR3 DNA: TGTGCCAGCAGCCGATCCGAGGCCAACTATGGCTACACCTTC

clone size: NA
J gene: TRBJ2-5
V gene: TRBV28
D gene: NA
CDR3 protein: CASSLTQGREETQYF
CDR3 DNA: TGTGCCAGCAGCCTCACACAGGGACGAGAGGAGACCCAGTACTTC

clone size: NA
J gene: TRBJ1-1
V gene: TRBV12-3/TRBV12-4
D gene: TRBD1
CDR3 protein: CASETGGSTEAFF
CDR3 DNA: TGTGCCAGCGAAACAGGGGGTTCCACTGAAGCTTTCTTT

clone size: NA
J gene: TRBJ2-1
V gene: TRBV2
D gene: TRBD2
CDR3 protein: CASRRGLANNEQFF
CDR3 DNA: TGTGCCAGCAGGAGGGGACTAGCGAACAATGAGCAGTTCTTC

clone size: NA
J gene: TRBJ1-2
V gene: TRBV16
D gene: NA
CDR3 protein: CASSRSSPTANYGYTF
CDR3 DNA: TGTGCCAGCAGCCGATCGTCACCGACAGCTAACTATGGCTACACCTTC

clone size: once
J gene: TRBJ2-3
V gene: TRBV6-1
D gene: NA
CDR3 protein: CASSEKAYSWGPDTQYF
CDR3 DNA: TGTGCCAGCAGTGAAAAGGCATACTCGTGGGGCCCAGATACGCAGTATTTT

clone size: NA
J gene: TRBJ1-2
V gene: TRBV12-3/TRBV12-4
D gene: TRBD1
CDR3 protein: CASSFNRGRGYTF
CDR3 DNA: TGTGCCAGCAGTTTTAACAGGGGTCGAGGCTACACCTTC

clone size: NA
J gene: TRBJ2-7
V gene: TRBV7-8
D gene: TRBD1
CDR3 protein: CASSSDRKTYEQYF
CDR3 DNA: TGTGCCAGCAGCTCGGACAGGAAGACCTACGAGCAGTACTTC

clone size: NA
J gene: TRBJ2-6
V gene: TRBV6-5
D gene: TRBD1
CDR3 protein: CASSRQGPGANVLTF
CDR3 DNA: TGTGCCAGCAGTAGACAGGGCCCTGGGGCCAACGTCCTGACTTTC

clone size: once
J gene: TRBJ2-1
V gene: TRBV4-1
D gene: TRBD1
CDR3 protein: CASSESTGGSYNEQFF
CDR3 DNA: TGCGCCAGCAGCGAAAGCACAGGGGGCTCCTACAATGAGCAGTTCTTC

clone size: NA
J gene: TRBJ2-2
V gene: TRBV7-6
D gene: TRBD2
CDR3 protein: CASSFTTSGRVNTGELFF
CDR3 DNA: TGTGCCAGCAGCTTTACAACTAGCGGGAGAGTGAACACCGGGGAGCTGTTTTTT

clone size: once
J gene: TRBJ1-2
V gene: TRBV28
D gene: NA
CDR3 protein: CATCLEHNYGYTF
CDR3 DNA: TGTGCCACATGTTTGGAGCATAACTATGGCTACACCTTC

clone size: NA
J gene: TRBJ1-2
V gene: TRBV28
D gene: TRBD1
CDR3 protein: CASSFPAGTEKDGYTF
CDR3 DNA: TGTGCCAGCAGTTTTCCCGCCGGGACAGAGAAGGATGGCTACACCTTC

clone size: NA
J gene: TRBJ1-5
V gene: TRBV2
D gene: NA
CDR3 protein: CASSRGRNSNQPQHF
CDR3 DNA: TGTGCCAGCAGTCGTGGCAGAAATAGCAATCAGCCCCAGCATTTT

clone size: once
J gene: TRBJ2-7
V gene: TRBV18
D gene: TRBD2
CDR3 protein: CASSPASGMAYEQYF
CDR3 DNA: TGTGCCAGCTCACCCGCTAGCGGGATGGCCTACGAGCAGTACTTC

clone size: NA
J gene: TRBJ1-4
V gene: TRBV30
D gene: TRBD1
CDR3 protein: CAYLRTGWDEKLFF
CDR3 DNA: TGTGCCTACCTGAGGACAGGGTGGGATGAAAAACTGTTTTTT

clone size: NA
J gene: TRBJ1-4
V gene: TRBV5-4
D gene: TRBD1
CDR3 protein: CASSSQGASEKLFF
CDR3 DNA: TGTGCCAGCAGCTCACAGGGGGCGTCTGAAAAACTGTTTTTT

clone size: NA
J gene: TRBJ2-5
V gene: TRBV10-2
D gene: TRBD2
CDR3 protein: CASSEGLAGVRETQYF
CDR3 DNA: TGCGCCAGCAGTGAGGGACTAGCGGGAGTGAGGGAGACCCAGTACTTC

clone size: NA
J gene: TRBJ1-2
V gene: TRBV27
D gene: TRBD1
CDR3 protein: CASSIRTGSGYTF
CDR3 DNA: TGTGCCAGCAGTATCCGGACAGGGAGCGGCTACACCTTC

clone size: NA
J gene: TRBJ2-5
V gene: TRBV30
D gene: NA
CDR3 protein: CAWSRQGGGAIWTQYF
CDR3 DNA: TGTGCCTGGAGCCGACAAGGAGGGGGCGCGATCTGGACCCAGTACTTC

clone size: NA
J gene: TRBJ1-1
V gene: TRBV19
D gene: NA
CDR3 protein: CASRDDGFEAFF
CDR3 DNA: TGTGCCAGTAGAGATGACGGGTTTGAAGCTTTCTTT